The 20 T cell receptor beta chains below were found in one sample sequenced in a study of CD8 T cells in ankylosing spondylitis. MiXCR, run by TCRdb on the 5' RACE reads, gives a single entry per CDR3 protein. The table lists 150,000 or so distinct CDR3 sequences, about 32% of them singletons. The source material was synovial fluid, either unsorted or a sorted T cell fraction (not recorded which). These receptor sequences come from a male donor with ankylosing spondylitis.

V usage is TRBV11-1 and J usage is TRBJ2-2, with D perhaps matching TRBD2 (6 bases). Per germline, CDR1 SGHAT and CDR2 FQDESV (reference sequence). The CDR3 runs 17 residues. V shed 1 base and J shed 2 bases, with 14 bases lying between them. For the CDR3, the DNA is TGTGCCAGCAGCTTAGGTTCTTGGGACTTAAACACCGGGGAGCTGTTTTTT. It codes for CASSLGSWDLNTGELFF.

This clonotype has just a few counts. The chain's CDR3 is CASSQWTGSGGTEAFF. The CDR3 DNA reads as TGTGCCAGCAGCCAGTGGACAGGGTCCGGGGGCACTGAAGCTTTCTTT. The V and J genes are TRBV7-9 and TRBJ1-1, with TRBD1 matching 8 bases. This CDR3 has 16 residues. Germline CDR1 reads SEHNR; CDR2 reads FQNEAQ (reference sequence). With 5 bases clipped from V and 4 bases from J, the junction kept 12 bases outside the gene matches.

In this sample, this clonotype turned up many times. This chain links TRBV29-1 with TRBJ1-1; D is ambiguous. The CDR3 runs to 10 residues. Germline assignment: CDR1 SQVTM and CDR2 ANQGSEA. With 7 bases removed from V and 1 base from J, the gap between germline ends came to 4 bases. This CDR3 is CSAQNTEAFF. The CDR3 nucleotides read TGCAGCGCCCAGAACACTGAAGCTTTCTTT.

The V and J genes are TRBV28 and TRBJ1-6; D is perhaps TRBD1 (5 bases). V lost 5 bases to trimming and J lost 9 bases, with 14 bases between them. The CDR3 sequence is 14 residues long. CDR1 MDHEN and CDR2 SYDVKM come from the germline V gene. CDR3 sequence reads: CASSPGGGVSPLHF. CDR3 nucleotide sequence: TGTGCCAGCAGTCCCGGGGGTGGTGTTTCACCCCTCCACTTT.

V usage is TRBV7-8 and J usage is TRBJ1-5, with D possibly being TRBD1 (5 bases). The CDR3 runs 15 residues. V was trimmed by 3 bases and J by 5 bases, leaving 14 bases between them. Germline values: CDR1 SGHVS, CDR2 FQNEAQ. CDR3 sequence: CASSLGPTGYQPQHF. CDR3 sequence (DNA): TGTGCCAGCAGCTTGGGGCCCACGGGCTATCAGCCCCAGCATTTT.

The chain has TRBV6-6 and TRBJ1-2; D is uncertain. The germline gives CDR1 MNHNY, CDR2 SVGAGI (reference sequence). The V gene lost 4 bases and the J gene lost 3 bases, with 3 bases spanning the gap. This CDR3 contains 11 residues. In DNA, the CDR3 is TGTGCCAGCAGTTCCTACTATGGCTACACCTTC. Encoded protein: CASSSYYGYTF.

This clonotype was observed a handful of times. The rearrangement joins TRBV20-1 to TRBJ1-6; 7 bases match TRBD1. Germline CDR1 DFQATT, CDR2 SNEGSKA (reference sequence). V was pared by 1 base and J by 0 bases, with 6 bases of the junction left unmatched. CDR3 length: 17 residues. The CDR3 region has the DNA TGCAGTGCTAGAGTTGTGCCAGGGGGCTCCTATAATTCACCCCTCCACTTT. It encodes CSARVVPGGSYNSPLHF.

This clonotype came up many times. The CDR3 DNA sequence: TGTGCCAGCAGTTTATTCACCTCTGGGGCCAACGTCCTGACTTTC. Residues: CASSLFTSGANVLTF. This sequence joins TRBV28 and TRBJ2-6; D is undetermined. Trimming took off 1 base at V and 0 bases at J, with 4 bases between the two ends. Germline values: CDR1 MDHEN, CDR2 SYDVKM. The CDR3 totals 15 residues.

This clonotype showed up just once. V usage is TRBV28 and J usage is TRBJ2-2; no clear D gene. The CDR3 has 15 amino acids. V shed 4 bases and J shed 4 bases, with 13 bases lying between them. CDR1 is MDHEN and CDR2 is SYDVKM in the germline V gene. The CDR3 protein is CASSYPHGFTGELFF. Written as DNA, the CDR3 is TGTGCCAGCAGTTACCCGCATGGTTTCACCGGGGAGCTGTTTTTT.

This clonotype was seen more than once but under ten times. This chain joins TRBV6-2 or TRBV6-3 and TRBJ2-7; maybe TRBD1 (6 bases). CDR1 and CDR2 from the germline V gene are MNHEY and SVGEGT. With 0 bases removed from V and 2 bases from J, the gap between germline ends came to 11 bases. The CDR3 runs 15 residues. CDR3 amino acids: CASSYSTGPPYEQYF. DNA of the CDR3: TGTGCCAGCAGTTACTCAACAGGGCCCCCCTACGAGCAGTACTTC.

This clonotype was found many times. The J gene is TRBJ1-2, the V gene TRBV20-1; D unclear. The CDR3 extends over 12 amino acids. Germline V gene lookup returns CDR1 DFQATT and CDR2 SNEGSKA (reference sequence). With 4 bases removed from V and 2 bases from J, the gap between germline ends came to 8 bases. The CDR3: CSATDLNYGYTF. In DNA form, the CDR3 reads TGCAGTGCTACTGACTTAAACTATGGCTACACCTTC.

The rearrangement links TRBV3-1 to TRBJ2-3; D is possibly TRBD1 or TRBD2 (5 bases each). V was shortened by 4 bases and J by 5 bases, with 16 bases between the two germline ends. The germline V gene has CDR1 LGHDT and CDR2 YNNKEL (reference sequence). This CDR3 is built from 15 residues. This CDR3 reads CASSPTGATLDTQYF. The CDR3 DNA reads TGTGCCAGCAGCCCTACCGGGGCTACTTTAGATACGCAGTATTTT.

This clonotype turned up a few times. The rearrangement links TRBV5-1 to TRBJ2-3; the D is unclear. The germline gives CDR1 SGHRS, CDR2 YFSETQ. V lost 0 bases, J lost 2 bases, and 7 bases lay in between. The CDR3 has 14 amino acids. The DNA of the CDR3 is TGCGCCAGCAGCTTGGGGCTGATCACAGATACGCAGTATTTT. Its translation: CASSLGLITDTQYF.

This clonotype occurred many times. This chain joins TRBV20-1 and TRBJ2-1; D perhaps matches TRBD2 (5 bases). Germline CDR1 and CDR2: DFQATT and SNEGSKA (reference sequence). This CDR3 region has 12 residues. Trimming left V 1 base short and J 8 bases short, with 9 bases between. The CDR3 spells CSARADGDEQFF. The CDR3, as DNA: TGCAGTGCTAGAGCGGACGGGGATGAGCAGTTCTTC.

This clonotype was found a few times. This sequence joins TRBV2 and TRBJ1-1, with no clear D. Trimming left V 3 bases short and J 0 bases short, with 8 bases between. Germline V gives CDR1 SNHLY, CDR2 FYNNEI. The CDR3 loop spans 14 amino acids. The CDR3 is CASSDEPMNTEAFF. DNA for the CDR3: TGTGCCAGCAGTGACGAACCAATGAACACTGAAGCTTTCTTT.

V gene TRBV20-1 combines with J gene TRBJ2-5; D is ambiguous. Germline V gene sequence: CDR1 DFQATT, CDR2 SNEGSKA (reference sequence). The V gene lost 0 bases and the J gene lost 1 base, with 9 bases spanning the gap. This CDR3 has 14 amino acids. The CDR3 nucleotides are TGCAGTGCTAGAGATCGCCTGATCCAAGAGACCCAGTACTTC. Translating gives CSARDRLIQETQYF.

As DNA, the CDR3 is TGTGCCATCCCCGTGGGGGGCAATCAGCCCCAGCATTTT. Translating it yields CAIPVGGNQPQHF. The V gene is TRBV10-3, the J gene TRBJ1-5; a weak D match, TRBD1 (5 bases). Germline assignment: CDR1 ENHRY and CDR2 SYGVKD. This CDR3 is built from 13 residues. V was clipped by 8 bases and J by 2 bases, with 10 bases between them.

The table lists this clonotype with many counts. Written as DNA, the CDR3 is TGTGCCAGCAGTTTAGCTCGGGCAGGGGCCTACGAGCAGTACTTC. This sequence encodes CASSLARAGAYEQYF. This chain links TRBV27 with TRBJ2-7; a weak D match, TRBD1 (6 bases). The CDR3 has 15 residues. The V end lost 2 bases, the J end lost 2 bases, and 13 bases lay between the germline ends. CDR1 is MNHEY, CDR2 SMNVEV, per germline (reference sequence).

This clonotype was counted many times. The chain links TRBV12-3 or TRBV12-4 to TRBJ2-5; 7 nucleotides line up with TRBD2. The CDR3 spans 14 residues. Losses at the gene ends were 6 bases for V and 9 bases for J; bases not matched to a gene: 13. As DNA, the CDR3 is TGTGCCAGCAGCCCCTCAGCGGGGAAGGGATCCCAGTACTTC. This translates into CASSPSAGKGSQYF.

This clonotype was observed a few times. The chain combines TRBV20-1 with TRBJ1-5, with D perhaps TRBD1 (6 bases). The germline gives CDR1 DFQATT, CDR2 SNEGSKA (reference sequence). Trimming took 6 bases from V and 2 from J, leaving 14 bases between them. The CDR3 has 14 residues. In DNA, the CDR3 is TGCAGTGCCGCAACAGGGTATGGCAATCAGCCCCAGCATTTT. The encoded protein is CSAATGYGNQPQHF.